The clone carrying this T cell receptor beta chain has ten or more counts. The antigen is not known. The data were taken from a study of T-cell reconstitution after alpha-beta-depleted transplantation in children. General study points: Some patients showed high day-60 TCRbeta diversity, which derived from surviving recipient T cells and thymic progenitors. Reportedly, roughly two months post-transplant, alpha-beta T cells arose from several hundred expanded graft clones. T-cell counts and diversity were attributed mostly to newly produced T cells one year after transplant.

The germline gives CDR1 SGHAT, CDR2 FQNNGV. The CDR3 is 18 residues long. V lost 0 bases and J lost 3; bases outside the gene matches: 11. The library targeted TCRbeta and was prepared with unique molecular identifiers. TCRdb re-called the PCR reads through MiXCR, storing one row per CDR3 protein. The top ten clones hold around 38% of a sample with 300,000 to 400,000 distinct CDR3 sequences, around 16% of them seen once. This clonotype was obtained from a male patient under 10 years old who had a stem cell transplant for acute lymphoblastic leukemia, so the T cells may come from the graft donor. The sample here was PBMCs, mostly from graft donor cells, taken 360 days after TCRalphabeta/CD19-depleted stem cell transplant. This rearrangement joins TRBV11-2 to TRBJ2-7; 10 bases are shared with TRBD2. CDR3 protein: CASSLEWDTRTSGYEQYF. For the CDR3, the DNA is TGTGCCAGCAGCTTAGAGTGGGACACAAGGACTAGCGGCTACGAGCAGTACTTC. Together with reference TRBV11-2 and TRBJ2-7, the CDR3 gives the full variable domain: EAGVAQSPRYKIIEKRQSVAFWCNPISGHATLYWYQQILGQGPKLLIQFQNNGVVDDSQLPKDRFSAERLKGVDSTLKIQPAKLEDSAVYLCASSLEWDTRTSGYEQYFGPGTRLTVT.